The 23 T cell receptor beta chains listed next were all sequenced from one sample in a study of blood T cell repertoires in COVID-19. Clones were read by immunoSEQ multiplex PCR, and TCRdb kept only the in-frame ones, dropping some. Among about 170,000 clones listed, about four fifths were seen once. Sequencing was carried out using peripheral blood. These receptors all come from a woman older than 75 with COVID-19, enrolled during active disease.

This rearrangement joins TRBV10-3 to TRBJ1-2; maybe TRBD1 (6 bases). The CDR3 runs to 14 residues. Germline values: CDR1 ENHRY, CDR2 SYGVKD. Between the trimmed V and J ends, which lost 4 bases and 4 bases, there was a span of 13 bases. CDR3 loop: CAISADRLRYGYTF. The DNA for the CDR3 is TGTGCCATCAGTGCGGACAGACTCCGCTATGGCTACACCTTC.

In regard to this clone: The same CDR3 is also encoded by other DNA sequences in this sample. This chain's CDR3 is CASSLAQNYEQYF. Here the CDR3 DNA reads TGCGCCAGCAGCTTGGCACAGAACTACGAGCAGTACTTC. The chain has TRBV5-1 and TRBJ2-7, with D unresolved. The CDR3 has 13 amino acids. V lost 0 bases and J 3 bases, leaving 7 bases between the germline ends. The germline V gene encodes CDR1 SGHRS and CDR2 YFSETQ.

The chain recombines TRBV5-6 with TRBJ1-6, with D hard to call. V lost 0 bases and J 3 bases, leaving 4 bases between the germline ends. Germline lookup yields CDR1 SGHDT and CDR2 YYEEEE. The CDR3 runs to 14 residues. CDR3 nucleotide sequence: TGTGCCAGCAGCTTGGGCAGCTATAATTCACCCCTCCACTTT. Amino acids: CASSLGSYNSPLHF.

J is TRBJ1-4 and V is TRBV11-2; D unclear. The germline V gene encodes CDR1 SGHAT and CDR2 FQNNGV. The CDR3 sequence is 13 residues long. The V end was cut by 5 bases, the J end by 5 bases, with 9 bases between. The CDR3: CASSLQRNEKLFF. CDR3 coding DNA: TGTGCCAGCAGCCTACAGAGAAATGAAAAACTGTTTTTT.

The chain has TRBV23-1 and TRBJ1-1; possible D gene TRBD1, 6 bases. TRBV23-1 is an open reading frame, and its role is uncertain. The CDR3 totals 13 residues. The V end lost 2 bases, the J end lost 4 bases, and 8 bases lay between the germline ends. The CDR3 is CASSQLQGTEAFF. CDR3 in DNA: TGCGCCAGCAGTCAACTACAGGGCACTGAAGCTTTCTTT.

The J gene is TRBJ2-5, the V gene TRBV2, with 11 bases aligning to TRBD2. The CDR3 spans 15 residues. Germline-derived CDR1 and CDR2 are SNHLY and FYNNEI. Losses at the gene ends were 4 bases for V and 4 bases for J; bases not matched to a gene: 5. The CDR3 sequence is CASSGATSGVETQYF. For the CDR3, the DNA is TGTGCCAGCAGTGGCGCGACTAGCGGGGTAGAGACCCAGTACTTC. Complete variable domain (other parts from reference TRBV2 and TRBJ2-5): EPEVTQTPSHQVTQMGQEVILRCVPISNHLYFYWYRQILGQKVEFLVSFYNNEISEKSEIFDDQFSVERPDGSNFTLKIRSTKLEDSAMYFCASSGATSGVETQYFGPGTRLLVL.

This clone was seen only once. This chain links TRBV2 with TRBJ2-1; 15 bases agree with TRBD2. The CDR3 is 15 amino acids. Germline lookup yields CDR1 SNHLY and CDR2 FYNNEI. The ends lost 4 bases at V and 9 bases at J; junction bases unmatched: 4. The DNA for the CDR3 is TGTGCCAGCAGTGGGACTAGCGGGGGGGCCGGTGAGCAGTTCTTC. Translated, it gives CASSGTSGGAGEQFF.

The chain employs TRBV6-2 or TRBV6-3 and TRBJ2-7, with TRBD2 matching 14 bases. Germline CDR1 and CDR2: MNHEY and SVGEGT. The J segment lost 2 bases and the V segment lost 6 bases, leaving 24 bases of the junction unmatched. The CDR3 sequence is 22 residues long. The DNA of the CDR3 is TGTGCCAGCAGCCACGGGACTAGCGGGAGAATTCCTTATCTGACTAAAACCTACGAGCAGTACTTC. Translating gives CASSHGTSGRIPYLTKTYEQYF.

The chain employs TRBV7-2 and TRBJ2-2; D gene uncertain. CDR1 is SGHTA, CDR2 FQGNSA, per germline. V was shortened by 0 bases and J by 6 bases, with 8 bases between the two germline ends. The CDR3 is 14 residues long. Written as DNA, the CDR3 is TGTGCCAGCAGCTTAGCGGCGGAATCCGGGGAGCTGTTTTTT. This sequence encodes CASSLAAESGELFF.

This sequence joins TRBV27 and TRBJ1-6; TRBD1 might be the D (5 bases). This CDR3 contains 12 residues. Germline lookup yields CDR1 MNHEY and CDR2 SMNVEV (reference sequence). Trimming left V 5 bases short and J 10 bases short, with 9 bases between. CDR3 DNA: TGTGCCAGCAGTCGGGGGAGATCACCCCTCCACTTT. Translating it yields CASSRGRSPLHF.

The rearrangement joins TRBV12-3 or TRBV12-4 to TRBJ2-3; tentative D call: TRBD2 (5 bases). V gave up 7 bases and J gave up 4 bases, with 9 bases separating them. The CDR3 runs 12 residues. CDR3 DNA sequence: TGTGCCAGCACTATACTAGCAGATACGCAGTATTTT. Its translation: CASTILADTQYF.

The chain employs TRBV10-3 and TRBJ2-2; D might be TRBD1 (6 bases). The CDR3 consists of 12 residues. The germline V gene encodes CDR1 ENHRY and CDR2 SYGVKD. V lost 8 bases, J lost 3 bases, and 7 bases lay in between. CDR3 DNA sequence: TGTGCCATCTCAGGGGACACCGGGGAGCTGTTTTTT. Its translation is CAISGDTGELFF.

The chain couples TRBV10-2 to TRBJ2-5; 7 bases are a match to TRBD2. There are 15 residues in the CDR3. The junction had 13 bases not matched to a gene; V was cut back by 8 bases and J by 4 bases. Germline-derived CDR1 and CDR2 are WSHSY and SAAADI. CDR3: CASLAAGAIGETQYF. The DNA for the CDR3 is TGCGCCAGCTTAGCTGCGGGAGCGATAGGAGAGACCCAGTACTTC.

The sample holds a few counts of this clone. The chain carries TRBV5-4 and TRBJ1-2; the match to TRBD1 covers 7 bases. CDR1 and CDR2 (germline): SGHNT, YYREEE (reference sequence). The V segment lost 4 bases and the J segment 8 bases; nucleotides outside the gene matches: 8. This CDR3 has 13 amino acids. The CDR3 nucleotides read TGTGCCAGCAGCCCCCAAACAGGGGAAGGCTACACCTTC. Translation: CASSPQTGEGYTF.

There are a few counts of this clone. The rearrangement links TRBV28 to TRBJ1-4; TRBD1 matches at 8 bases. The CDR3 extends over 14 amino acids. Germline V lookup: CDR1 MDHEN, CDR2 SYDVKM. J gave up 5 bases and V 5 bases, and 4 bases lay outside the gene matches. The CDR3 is CASSDRDRNEKLFF. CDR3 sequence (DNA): TGTGCCAGCAGTGACCGGGACAGGAATGAAAAACTGTTTTTT.

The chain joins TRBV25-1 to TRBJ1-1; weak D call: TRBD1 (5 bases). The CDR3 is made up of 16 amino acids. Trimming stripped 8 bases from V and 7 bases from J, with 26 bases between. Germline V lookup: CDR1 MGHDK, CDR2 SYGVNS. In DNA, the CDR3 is TGTGCCAGCTCGAGCATATTTGGAGGGGCGACCGATGAAGCTTTCTTT. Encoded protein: CASSSIFGGATDEAFF.

CDR3 sequence: CASSIGQVPLAQYF. CDR3 DNA sequence: TGTGCCAGCAGTATAGGACAGGTACCTTTGGCCCAGTACTTC. The chain is built from TRBV28 and TRBJ2-5; the match to TRBD1 covers 7 bases. This CDR3 has 14 residues. Germline V gene data show CDR1 as MDHEN and CDR2 as SYDVKM. V was pared by 5 bases and J by 9 bases, with 12 bases of the junction left unmatched.

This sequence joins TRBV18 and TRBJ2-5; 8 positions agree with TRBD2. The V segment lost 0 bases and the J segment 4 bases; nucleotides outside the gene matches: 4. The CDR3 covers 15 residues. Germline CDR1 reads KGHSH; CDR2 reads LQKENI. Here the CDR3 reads CASSPPSGSGETQYF. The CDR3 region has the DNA TGTGCCAGCTCACCACCGAGCGGGAGCGGAGAGACCCAGTACTTC. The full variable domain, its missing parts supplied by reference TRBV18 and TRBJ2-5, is NAGVMQNPRHLVRRRGQEARLRCSPMKGHSHVYWYRQLPEEGLKFMVYLQKENIIDESGMPKERFSAEFPKEGPSILRIQQVVRGDSAAYFCASSPPSGSGETQYFGPGTRLLVL.

As DNA, the CDR3 is TGTGCCAGCAGCTTAGGGACTATCCGTGGGGATACGCAGTATTTT. Translation gives CASSLGTIRGDTQYF. This chain links TRBV5-4 with TRBJ2-3, with 7 bases identical to TRBD2. J lost 6 bases, V lost 2 bases, and 9 bases had no gene match. The V gene's germline CDR1 is SGHNT and CDR2 YYREEE (reference sequence). This CDR3 has 15 residues.

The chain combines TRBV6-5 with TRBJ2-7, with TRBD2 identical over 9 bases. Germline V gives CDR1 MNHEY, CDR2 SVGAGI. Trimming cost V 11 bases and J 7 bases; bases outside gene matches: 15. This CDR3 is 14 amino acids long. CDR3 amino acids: CAVHLSGGGGEQYF. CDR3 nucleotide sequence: TGTGCCGTCCACCTTAGCGGGGGCGGGGGAGAGCAGTACTTC.

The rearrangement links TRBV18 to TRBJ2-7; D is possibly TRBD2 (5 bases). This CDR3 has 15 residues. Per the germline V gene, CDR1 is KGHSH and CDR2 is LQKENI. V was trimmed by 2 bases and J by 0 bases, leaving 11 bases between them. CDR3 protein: CASSPGERYSYEQYF. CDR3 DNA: TGTGCCAGCTCACCAGGGGAGCGGTACTCCTACGAGCAGTACTTC.

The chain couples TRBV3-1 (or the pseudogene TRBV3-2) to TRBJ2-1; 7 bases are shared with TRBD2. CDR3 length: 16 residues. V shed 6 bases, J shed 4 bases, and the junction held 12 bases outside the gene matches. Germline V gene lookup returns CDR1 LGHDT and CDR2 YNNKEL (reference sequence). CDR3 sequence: CASSQRASGVYNEQFF. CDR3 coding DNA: TGTGCCAGCAGTCAGCGCGCTAGCGGAGTTTACAATGAGCAGTTCTTC.

The CDR3 sequence is CASSLSGQIYEQYF. DNA for the CDR3: TGTGCCAGCAGTCTAAGCGGACAGATCTACGAGCAGTACTTC. The rearrangement uses TRBV7-2 and TRBJ2-7; a possible D gene is TRBD1 (6 bases). The germline V gene has CDR1 SGHTA and CDR2 FQGNSA. The CDR3 is made up of 14 amino acids. V gave up 6 bases and J gave up 3 bases, with 15 bases separating them.